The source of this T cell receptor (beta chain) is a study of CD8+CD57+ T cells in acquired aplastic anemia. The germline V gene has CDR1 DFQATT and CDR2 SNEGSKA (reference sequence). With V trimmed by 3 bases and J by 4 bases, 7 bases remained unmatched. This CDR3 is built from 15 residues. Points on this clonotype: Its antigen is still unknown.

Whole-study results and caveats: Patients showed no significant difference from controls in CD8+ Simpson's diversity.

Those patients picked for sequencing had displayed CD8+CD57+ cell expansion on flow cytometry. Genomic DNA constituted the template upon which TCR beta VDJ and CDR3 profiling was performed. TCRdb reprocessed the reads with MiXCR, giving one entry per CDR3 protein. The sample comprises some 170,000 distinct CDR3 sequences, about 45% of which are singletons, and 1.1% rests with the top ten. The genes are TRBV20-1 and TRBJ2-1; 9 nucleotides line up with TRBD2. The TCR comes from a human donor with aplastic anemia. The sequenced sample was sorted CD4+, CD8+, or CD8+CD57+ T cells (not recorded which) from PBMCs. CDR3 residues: CSARGGGEAYNEQFF. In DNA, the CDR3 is TGCAGTGCTAGGGGCGGGGGGGAAGCATACAATGAGCAGTTCTTC.